These 27 T cell receptor beta chains originate from one sample sequenced in a study of cytomegalovirus exposure and HLA in healthy donors. The primer mix had 60 Vbeta and 13 Jbeta primers. Data came from immunoSEQ multiplex PCR; TCRdb stores just in-frame clones and leaves some out. The data contain approximately 170,000 clones, 75% to 90% of them singletons. The sample taken for sequencing was PBMCs. These TCRs come from a woman aged 50 to 60 in good health and CMV-seropositive.

This clone occurred once. The V and J genes are TRBV7-9 and TRBJ1-1; 10 bases are a match to TRBD1. This CDR3 has 13 amino acids. CDR1 is SEHNR, CDR2 FQNEAQ, per germline (reference sequence). J gave up 6 bases and V 4 bases, and 2 bases lay outside the gene matches. CDR3 sequence: CASSSDRGAEAFF. CDR3 bases: TGTGCCAGCAGCTCGGACAGGGGGGCTGAAGCTTTCTTT.

The rearrangement joins TRBV27 to TRBJ1-1, with TRBD1 as a possible D gene (5 bases). Germline lookup yields CDR1 MNHEY and CDR2 SMNVEV (reference sequence). This CDR3 has 12 amino acids. V was cut by 8 bases and J by 8 bases, with 15 bases left in between. CDR3 sequence reads: CASRPSGGEAFF. CDR3 nucleotides: TGTGCCAGCCGCCCATCCGGGGGAGAAGCTTTCTTT.

The J gene is TRBJ1-2, the V gene TRBV19, with 8 bases lining up with TRBD1. There are 15 residues in the CDR3. The V and J ends lost 5 bases and 4 bases, in that order; junction bases with no gene match: 9. The germline CDR1 and CDR2 sequences are LNHDA and SQIVND (reference sequence). For the CDR3, the DNA is TGTGCCAGTAGTGGGCAATTCGGGACAGGCTATGGCTACACCTTC. This encodes CASSGQFGTGYGYTF. Filled out from reference TRBV19 and TRBJ1-2, the complete variable domain reads DGGITQSPKYLFRKEGQNVTLSCEQNLNHDAMYWYRQDPGQGLRLIYYSQIVNDFQKGDIAEGYSVSREKKESFPLTVTSAQKNPTAFYLCASSGQFGTGYGYTFGSGTRLTVV.

The chain uses TRBV7-2 and TRBJ2-5; possible D gene TRBD2, 9 bases. The CDR3 is made up of 16 amino acids. Germline CDR1 is SGHTA and CDR2 is FQGNSA. Trimming cost V 4 bases and J 7 bases, with 22 bases left between them. In DNA form, the CDR3 reads TGTGCCAGCAGCTCCCTGACAGGGGCGGGAGGGGGGACCCAGTACTTC. This sequence encodes CASSSLTGAGGGTQYF.

For the CDR3, the DNA is TGTGCCAGCAGTCTAAATGAGCAGTTCTTC. Protein: CASSLNEQFF. This chain joins TRBV25-1 and TRBJ2-1; D not resolved. Germline-derived CDR1 and CDR2 are MGHDK and SYGVNS. This CDR3 is built from 10 residues. V lost 5 bases to trimming and J lost 7 bases, with 3 bases between them.

The rearrangement uses TRBV6-1 and TRBJ1-4, with 10 bases that match TRBD1. Germline V CDR1 and CDR2: MNHNS, SASEGT. The J segment lost 8 bases and the V segment lost 5 bases, leaving 5 bases of the junction unmatched. CDR3 length: 14 amino acids. Written as DNA, the CDR3 is TGTGCCAGCAGTTCCGGGACAGGGGTAGAAAAACTGTTTTTT. Amino acids: CASSSGTGVEKLFF.

The chain carries TRBV19 and TRBJ1-6; 8 positions match TRBD1. The CDR3 is 17 residues long. Germline V gene lookup returns CDR1 LNHDA and CDR2 SQIVND (reference sequence). The J segment lost 7 bases and the V segment lost 1 base, leaving 9 bases of the junction unmatched. CDR3 DNA: TGTGCCAGTAGTATAGGGACAGGGCTCCAAGGGAATTCACCCCTCCACTTT. Protein sequence: CASSIGTGLQGNSPLHF.

The V and J genes are TRBV5-4 and TRBJ1-2; 7 bases match TRBD1. V dropped 0 bases and J dropped 7; count of bases not matched to a gene: 3. From germline, CDR1 is SGHNT and CDR2 YYREEE (reference sequence). This CDR3 contains 13 residues. CDR3 loop: CASSLAGGLGYTF. CDR3 bases: TGTGCCAGCAGCTTGGCAGGGGGTCTTGGCTACACCTTC.

This clone was recorded a few times. The V and J genes are TRBV7-2 and TRBJ1-4, with TRBD1 as a possible D gene (5 bases). The germline V gene encodes CDR1 SGHTA and CDR2 FQGNSA. The CDR3 is made up of 14 amino acids. V shed 5 bases and J shed 7 bases, with 14 bases lying between them. CDR3 loop: CASSKGPGSEKLFF. Here the CDR3 DNA reads TGTGCCAGCAGCAAGGGACCCGGGAGTGAAAAACTGTTTTTT.

This sequence joins TRBV4-3 and TRBJ1-6; D is perhaps TRBD1 (6 bases). The V gene's germline CDR1 is LGHNA and CDR2 YSLEER. V was clipped by 0 bases and J by 7 bases, with 13 bases between them. The CDR3 covers 16 residues. The CDR3 sequence: CASSQDAGAPNSPLHF. In DNA form, the CDR3 reads TGCGCCAGCAGCCAAGATGCAGGGGCCCCCAATTCACCCCTCCACTTT.

V is TRBV9 and J is TRBJ2-1, with 7 positions matching TRBD1. The length of the CDR3 is 16 residues. The V segment lost 2 bases and the J segment 10 bases; nucleotides outside the gene matches: 15. Germline lookup yields CDR1 SGDLS and CDR2 YYNGEE. The CDR3 sequence is CASSVGGEGGGREQFF. The CDR3 DNA sequence: TGTGCCAGCAGCGTTGGCGGCGAAGGGGGCGGCCGGGAGCAGTTCTTC.

This chain uses TRBV7-9 with TRBJ1-2, with D possibly matching TRBD1 (6 bases). The CDR3 totals 16 residues. Trimming took off 4 bases at V and 2 bases at J, with 17 bases between the two ends. Germline lookup yields CDR1 SEHNR and CDR2 FQNEAQ (reference sequence). CDR3: CASSSPAQGRNYGYTF. The CDR3 region has the DNA TGTGCCAGCAGCTCACCGGCCCAGGGGCGGAACTATGGCTACACCTTC. The full variable domain, rest sourced from reference TRBV7-9 and TRBJ1-2, is DTGVSQNPRHKITKRGQNVTFRCDPISEHNRLYWYRQTLGQGPEFLTYFQNEAQLEKSRLLSDRFSAERPKGSFSTLEIQRTEQGDSAMYLCASSSPAQGRNYGYTFGSGTRLTVV.

The J gene is TRBJ2-2, the V gene TRBV7-3, with D tentatively TRBD2 (6 bases). The CDR3 has 14 amino acids. The V end was cut by 7 bases, the J end by 0 bases, with 9 bases between. Germline values: CDR1 SGHTA, CDR2 FQGTGA. CDR3 sequence (DNA): TGTGCCAGCACTTTAGCGGCGAACACCGGGGAGCTGTTTTTT. Translation: CASTLAANTGELFF.

The chain employs TRBV28 and TRBJ1-5, with TRBD1 as a possible D gene (6 bases). V lost 1 base and J lost 6, with 22 bases in between. The length of the CDR3 is 18 residues. Germline CDR1 reads MDHEN; CDR2 reads SYDVKM. This chain's CDR3 is CASSLLALRQGRGQPQHF. The CDR3 bases are TGTGCCAGCAGTTTATTAGCTTTGCGGCAGGGGAGGGGTCAGCCCCAGCATTTT.

The chain combines TRBV30 with TRBJ2-1; 9 bases are shared with TRBD2. V lost 7 bases and J lost 4; bases outside the gene matches: 11. The germline V gene has CDR1 GTSNPN and CDR2 SVGIG (reference sequence). The CDR3 is 15 residues long. The CDR3 loop reads CASRKSSGGYNEQFF. In DNA, the CDR3 is TGTGCCTCGCGGAAGAGTAGCGGGGGATACAATGAGCAGTTCTTC.

This clone has only a few counts. The V and J genes are TRBV28 and TRBJ2-7; TRBD1 might be the D (6 bases). The CDR3 loop spans 16 amino acids. Trimming cost V 4 bases and J 3 bases, with 19 bases left between them. From germline, CDR1 is MDHEN and CDR2 SYDVKM. CDR3 protein: CASSSAAADSYYEQYF. In DNA, the CDR3 is TGTGCCAGCAGTTCAGCGGCTGCGGACAGCTACTACGAGCAGTACTTC.

V usage is TRBV28 and J usage is TRBJ2-7; D gene uncertain. The CDR3 extends over 15 amino acids. V was cut by 5 bases and J by 2 bases, with 16 bases left in between. Germline lookup yields CDR1 MDHEN and CDR2 SYDVKM. The CDR3 protein is CASSSPTLGAYEQYF. For the CDR3, the DNA is TGTGCCAGCAGTAGTCCAACCTTGGGCGCCTACGAGCAGTACTTC.

The chain links TRBV5-8 to TRBJ2-2; D not certain. The CDR3 loop spans 14 amino acids. The V end was cut by 1 base, the J end by 2 bases, with 6 bases between. Germline assignment: CDR1 SGHTS and CDR2 YDEGEE. The CDR3 protein is CASSLFSNTGELFF. CDR3 nucleotide sequence: TGTGCCAGCAGCTTGTTCAGTAACACCGGGGAGCTGTTTTTT.

The chain employs TRBV9 and TRBJ2-3, with D possibly matching TRBD1 (7 bases). CDR1 and CDR2 (germline): SGDLS, YYNGEE. The CDR3 is 16 residues long. Trimming removed 4 bases at V and 2 bases at J, with 17 bases between. The CDR3 sequence is CASSIWGDRYTDTQYF. CDR3 nucleotide sequence: TGTGCCAGCAGCATTTGGGGGGACAGATACACAGATACGCAGTATTTT.

This clone is a singleton in its sample. The chain joins TRBV1 to TRBJ2-5; the D call in the table, TRBD2, was not verified against the DNA. TRBV1 is a documented pseudogene. This CDR3 has 16 amino acids. The DNA of the CDR3 is TGCACCAGCAGCGCCGGACTAGCGGGGGGCTTAAGGTCGTGGGACTTC. Amino acids: CTSSAGLAGGLRSWDF.

The chain is built from TRBV28 and TRBJ2-7; 10 bases agree with TRBD1. The germline V gene encodes CDR1 MDHEN and CDR2 SYDVKM. This CDR3 has 14 residues. J gave up 6 bases and V 5 bases, and 7 bases lay outside the gene matches. This chain's CDR3 is CASSKDRGPGEQYF. The CDR3 bases are TGTGCCAGCAGTAAAGACAGGGGGCCCGGCGAGCAGTACTTC. The full variable domain, completed using reference TRBV28 and TRBJ2-7, is DVKVTQSSRYLVKRTGEKVFLECVQDMDHENMFWYRQDPGLGLRLIYFSYDVKMKEKGDIPEGYSVSREKKERFSLILESASTNQTSMYLCASSKDRGPGEQYFGPGTRLTVT.

V is TRBV5-1 and J is TRBJ2-7; 9 nucleotides match TRBD2. Germline values: CDR1 SGHRS, CDR2 YFSETQ. The CDR3 runs 16 residues. The V gene end was trimmed by 4 bases and the J gene end by 4 bases; junction bases not matched to a gene: 12. This chain's CDR3 is CASSPAGGSPHYEQYF. In DNA, the CDR3 is TGCGCCAGCAGCCCAGCGGGAGGCTCTCCCCATTACGAGCAGTACTTC.

The chain is built from TRBV27 and TRBJ1-2, with 9 nucleotides matching TRBD1. Germline lookup yields CDR1 MNHEY and CDR2 SMNVEV (reference sequence). J lost 6 bases, V lost 5 bases, and 7 bases had no gene match. This CDR3 has 14 residues. CDR3 residues: CASSNRGPVDGYTF. CDR3 nucleotide sequence: TGTGCCAGCAGTAACAGGGGGCCGGTAGATGGCTACACCTTC.

The chain couples TRBV28 to TRBJ2-2, with D unresolved. This CDR3 spans 12 amino acids. Germline V gene sequence: CDR1 MDHEN, CDR2 SYDVKM. Deletions cut 7 bases from V and 2 bases from J, with 5 bases between. The CDR3: CASITNTGELFF. The CDR3 coding sequence is TGTGCCAGCATCACTAACACCGGGGAGCTGTTTTTT.

The gene calls are TRBV18 and TRBJ1-2; the match to TRBD1 covers 8 bases. From germline, CDR1 is KGHSH and CDR2 LQKENI. The trim removed 0 bases at V and 0 bases at J, leaving 6 bases unmatched. The CDR3 is 17 amino acids. The CDR3 sequence is CASSPPSPGQANYGYTF. The CDR3 nucleotides are TGTGCCAGCTCACCACCCTCTCCGGGACAGGCTAACTATGGCTACACCTTC.

The CDR3 bases are TGTGCCAGTAGTAACGGGAGGTTGGAGGGGACCCAGTACTTC. Translated: CASSNGRLEGTQYF. The rearrangement joins TRBV19 to TRBJ2-5; TRBD2 aligns across 7 bases. The germline gives CDR1 LNHDA, CDR2 SQIVND (reference sequence). The CDR3 extends over 14 amino acids. V dropped 4 bases and J dropped 7; count of bases not matched to a gene: 9.

The chain joins TRBV6-5 to TRBJ2-7; D perhaps matches TRBD2 (6 bases). Trimming pared 2 bases from V and 3 bases from J, leaving 11 bases between. Germline V gene lookup returns CDR1 MNHEY and CDR2 SVGAGI. The CDR3 contains 14 residues. Written as DNA, the CDR3 is TGTGCCAGCAGTTACGATTCCGGGGGCTACGAGCAGTACTTC. This gives the protein CASSYDSGGYEQYF.